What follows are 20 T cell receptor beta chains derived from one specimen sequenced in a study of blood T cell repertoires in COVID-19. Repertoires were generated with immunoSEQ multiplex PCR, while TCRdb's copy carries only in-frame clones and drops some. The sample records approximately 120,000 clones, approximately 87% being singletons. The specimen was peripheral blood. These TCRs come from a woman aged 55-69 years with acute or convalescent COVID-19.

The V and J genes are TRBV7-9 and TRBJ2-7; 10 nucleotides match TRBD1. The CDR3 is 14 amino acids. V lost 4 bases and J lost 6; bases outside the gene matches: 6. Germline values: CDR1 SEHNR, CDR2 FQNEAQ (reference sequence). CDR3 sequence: CASSSGTGDFEQYF. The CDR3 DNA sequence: TGTGCCAGCAGCTCTGGGACAGGGGATTTCGAGCAGTACTTC.

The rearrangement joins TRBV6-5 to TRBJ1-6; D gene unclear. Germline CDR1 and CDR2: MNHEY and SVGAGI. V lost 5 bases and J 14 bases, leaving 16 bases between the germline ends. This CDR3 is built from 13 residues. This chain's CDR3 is CASSPQHRWSLHF. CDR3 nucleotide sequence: TGTGCCAGCAGTCCCCAACATCGTTGGTCCCTCCACTTT.

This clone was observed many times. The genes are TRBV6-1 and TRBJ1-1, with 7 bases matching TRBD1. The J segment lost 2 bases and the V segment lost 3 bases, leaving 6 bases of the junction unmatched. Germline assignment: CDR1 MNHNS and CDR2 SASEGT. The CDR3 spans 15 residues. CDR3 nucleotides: TGTGCCAGCAGTGACCCAGGGGGTTCTAACACTGAAGCTTTCTTT. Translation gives CASSDPGGSNTEAFF.

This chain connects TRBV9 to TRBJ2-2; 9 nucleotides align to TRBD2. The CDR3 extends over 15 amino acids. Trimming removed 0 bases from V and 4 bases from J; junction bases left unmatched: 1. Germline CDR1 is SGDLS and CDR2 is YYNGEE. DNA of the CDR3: TGTGCCAGCAGCGTAGGCGGGGGGGCCACCGGGGAGCTGTTTTTT. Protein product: CASSVGGGATGELFF. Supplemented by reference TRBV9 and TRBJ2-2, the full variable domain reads DSGVTQTPKHLITATGQRVTLRCSPRSGDLSVYWYQQSLDQGLQFLIQYYNGEERAKGNILERFSAQQFPDLHSELNLSSLELGDSALYFCASSVGGGATGELFFGEGSRLTVL.

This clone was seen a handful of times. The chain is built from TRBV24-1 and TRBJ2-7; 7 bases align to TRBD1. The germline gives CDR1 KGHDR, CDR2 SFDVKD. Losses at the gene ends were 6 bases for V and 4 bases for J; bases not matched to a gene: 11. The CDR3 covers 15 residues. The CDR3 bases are TGTGCCACCAGTCAAGGGACAGTCCATAATTACGAGCAGTACTTC. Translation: CATSQGTVHNYEQYF.

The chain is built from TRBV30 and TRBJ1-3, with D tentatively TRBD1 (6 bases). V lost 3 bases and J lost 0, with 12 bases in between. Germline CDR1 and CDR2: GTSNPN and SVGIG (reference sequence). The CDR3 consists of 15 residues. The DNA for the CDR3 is TGTGCCTGGAGCACCGGACAGATCTCTGGAAACACCATATATTTT. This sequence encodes CAWSTGQISGNTIYF.

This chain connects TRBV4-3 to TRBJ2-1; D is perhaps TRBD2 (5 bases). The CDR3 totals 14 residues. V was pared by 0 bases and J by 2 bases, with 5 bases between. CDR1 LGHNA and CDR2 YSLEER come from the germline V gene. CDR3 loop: CASSQEEAYNEQFF. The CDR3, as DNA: TGCGCCAGCAGCCAAGAGGAGGCCTACAATGAGCAGTTCTTC.

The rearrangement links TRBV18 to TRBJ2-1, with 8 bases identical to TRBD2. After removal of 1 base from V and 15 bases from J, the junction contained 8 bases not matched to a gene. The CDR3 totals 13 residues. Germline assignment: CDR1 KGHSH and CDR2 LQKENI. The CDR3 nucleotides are TGTGCCAGCTCACCACTTCGGGAGGGTCCAGCGTTCTTC. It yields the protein CASSPLREGPAFF.

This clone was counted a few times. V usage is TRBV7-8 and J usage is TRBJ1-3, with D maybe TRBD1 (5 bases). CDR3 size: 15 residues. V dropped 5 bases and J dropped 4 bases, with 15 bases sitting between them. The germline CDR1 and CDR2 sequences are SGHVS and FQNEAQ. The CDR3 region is CASSHEWNRGNTIYF. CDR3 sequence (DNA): TGTGCCAGCAGCCACGAGTGGAACAGGGGAAACACCATATATTTT.

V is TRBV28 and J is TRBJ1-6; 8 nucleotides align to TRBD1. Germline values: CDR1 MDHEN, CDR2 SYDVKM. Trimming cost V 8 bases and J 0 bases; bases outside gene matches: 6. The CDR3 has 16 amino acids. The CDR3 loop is CASGTGLSSYNSPLHF. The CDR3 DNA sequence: TGTGCCAGCGGGACAGGTCTTAGCTCCTATAATTCACCCCTCCACTTT.

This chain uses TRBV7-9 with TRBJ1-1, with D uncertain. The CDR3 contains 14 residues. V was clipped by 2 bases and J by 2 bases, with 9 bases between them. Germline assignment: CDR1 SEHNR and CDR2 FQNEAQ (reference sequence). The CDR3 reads CASSLSTANTEAFF. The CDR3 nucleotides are TGTGCCAGCAGCTTATCCACAGCAAACACTGAAGCTTTCTTT.

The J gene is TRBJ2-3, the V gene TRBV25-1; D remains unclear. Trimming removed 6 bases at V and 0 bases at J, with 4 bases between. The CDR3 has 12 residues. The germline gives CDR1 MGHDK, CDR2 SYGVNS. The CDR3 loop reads CASSTSTDTQYF. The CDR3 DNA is TGTGCCAGCAGCACTAGCACAGATACGCAGTATTTT.

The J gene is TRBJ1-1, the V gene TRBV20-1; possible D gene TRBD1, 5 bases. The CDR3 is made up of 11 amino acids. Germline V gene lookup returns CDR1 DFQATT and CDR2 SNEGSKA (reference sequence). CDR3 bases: TGCAGCGCAACAGGGAACACTGAAGCTTTCTTT. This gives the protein CSATGNTEAFF.

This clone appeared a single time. The CDR3 region is CASSLYSGYGYTF. DNA for the CDR3: TGTGCCAGCAGCTTATACTCGGGTTATGGCTACACCTTC. The gene calls are TRBV7-9 and TRBJ1-2, with no clear D. CDR1 and CDR2 from the germline V gene are SEHNR and FQNEAQ (reference sequence). V shed 2 bases and J shed 5 bases, with 9 bases lying between them. The CDR3 loop spans 13 amino acids. Supplemented by reference TRBV7-9 and TRBJ1-2, the full variable domain reads DTGVSQNPRHKITKRGQNVTFRCDPISEHNRLYWYRQTLGQGPEFLTYFQNEAQLEKSRLLSDRFSAERPKGSFSTLEIQRTEQGDSAMYLCASSLYSGYGYTFGSGTRLTVV.

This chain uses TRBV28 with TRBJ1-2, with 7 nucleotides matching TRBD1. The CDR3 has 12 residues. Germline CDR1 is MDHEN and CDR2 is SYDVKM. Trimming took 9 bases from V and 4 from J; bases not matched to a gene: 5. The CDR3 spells CASSGQPYGYTF. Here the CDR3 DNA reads TGTGCCAGTTCGGGACAGCCCTATGGCTACACCTTC.

CDR3 protein: CASSPRDSLGNTIYF. The CDR3 bases are TGTGCCAGCAGCCCTCGGGACAGCCTAGGAAACACCATATATTTT. The chain uses TRBV3-1 (or the pseudogene TRBV3-2) and TRBJ1-3; 7 bases align to TRBD1. The junction had 7 bases not matched to a gene; V was cut back by 4 bases and J by 4 bases. The germline gives CDR1 LGHDT, CDR2 YNNKEL (reference sequence). The CDR3 is made up of 15 amino acids.

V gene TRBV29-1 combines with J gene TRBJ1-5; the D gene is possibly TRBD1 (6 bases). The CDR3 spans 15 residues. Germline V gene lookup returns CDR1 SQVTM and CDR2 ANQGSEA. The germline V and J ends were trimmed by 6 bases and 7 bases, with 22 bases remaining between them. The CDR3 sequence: CSVQAEGGQGQPQHF. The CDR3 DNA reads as TGCAGCGTGCAAGCGGAGGGGGGGCAGGGGCAGCCCCAGCATTTT.

CDR3 sequence: CASSTRDKDTTQYF. In DNA form, the CDR3 reads TGTGCCAGCAGCACCCGGGACAAAGACACGACCCAGTACTTC. The chain recombines TRBV3-1 (or the pseudogene TRBV3-2) with TRBJ2-5, with TRBD1 as a possible D gene (6 bases). Looked up from germline, CDR1 is LGHDT and CDR2 is YNNKEL (reference sequence). With 5 bases removed from V and 7 bases from J, the gap between germline ends came to 17 bases. This CDR3 is 14 amino acids long.

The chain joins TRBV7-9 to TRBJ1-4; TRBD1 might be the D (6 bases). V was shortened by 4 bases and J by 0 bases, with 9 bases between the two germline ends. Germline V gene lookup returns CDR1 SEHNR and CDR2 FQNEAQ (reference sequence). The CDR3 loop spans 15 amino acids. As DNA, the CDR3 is TGTGCCAGCAGCTCAAGGACAGCAACTAATGAAAAACTGTTTTTT. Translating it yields CASSSRTATNEKLFF.

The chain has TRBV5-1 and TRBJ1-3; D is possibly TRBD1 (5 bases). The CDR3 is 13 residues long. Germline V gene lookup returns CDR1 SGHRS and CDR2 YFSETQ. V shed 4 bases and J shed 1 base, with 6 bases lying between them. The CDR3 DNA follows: TGCGCCAGCAGCCCAGGGTCTGGAAACACCATATATTTT. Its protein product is CASSPGSGNTIYF. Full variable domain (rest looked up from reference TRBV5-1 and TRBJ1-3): KAGVTQTPRYLIKTRGQQVTLSCSPISGHRSVSWYQQTPGQGLQFLFEYFSETQRNKGNFPGRFSGRQFSNSRSEMNVSTLELGDSALYLCASSPGSGNTIYFGEGSWLTVV.